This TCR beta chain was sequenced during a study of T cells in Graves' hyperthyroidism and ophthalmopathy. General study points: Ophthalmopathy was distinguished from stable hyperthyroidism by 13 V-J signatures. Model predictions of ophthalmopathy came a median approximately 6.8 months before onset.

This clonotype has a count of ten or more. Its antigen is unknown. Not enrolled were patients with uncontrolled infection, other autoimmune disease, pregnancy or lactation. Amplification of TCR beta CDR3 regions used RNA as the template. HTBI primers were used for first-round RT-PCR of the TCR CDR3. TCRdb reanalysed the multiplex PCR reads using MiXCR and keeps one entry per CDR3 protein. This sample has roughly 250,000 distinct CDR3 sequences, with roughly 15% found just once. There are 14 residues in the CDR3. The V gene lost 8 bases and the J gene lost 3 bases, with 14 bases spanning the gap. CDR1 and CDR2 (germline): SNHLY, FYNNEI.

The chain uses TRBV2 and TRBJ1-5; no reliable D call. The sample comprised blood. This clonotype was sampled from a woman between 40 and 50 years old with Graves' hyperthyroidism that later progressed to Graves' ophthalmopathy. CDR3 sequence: CASQWPGINQPQHF. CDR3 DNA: TGTGCCAGCCAGTGGCCTGGCATCAATCAGCCCCAGCATTTT.